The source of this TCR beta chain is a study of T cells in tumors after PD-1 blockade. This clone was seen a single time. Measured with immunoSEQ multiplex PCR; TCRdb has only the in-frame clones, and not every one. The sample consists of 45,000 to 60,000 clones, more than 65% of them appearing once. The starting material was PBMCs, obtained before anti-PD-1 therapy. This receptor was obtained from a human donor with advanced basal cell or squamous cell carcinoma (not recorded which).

The CDR3 loop is CASSQDRRETQYF. The CDR3, as DNA: TGCGCCAGCAGCCAAGACCGTCGAGAGACCCAGTACTTC. The chain joins TRBV4-1 to TRBJ2-5; no definite D call. Trimming removed 0 bases at V and 4 bases at J, with 6 bases between. The CDR3 totals 13 residues. Germline CDR1 reads MGHRA; CDR2 reads YSYEKL.